These 27 T cell receptor beta chains share one sample of origin, sequenced in a study of blood T cell repertoires in COVID-19. Using immunoSEQ multiplex PCR, the repertoire was profiled, and TCRdb retains in-frame clones only, with some absent. The repertoire has around 320,000 clones, roughly 89% of them found once; the top ten carry around 4.4%. The specimen was PBMCs or T cells enriched from blood (not recorded which). These receptors were taken from a woman under 30 with acute COVID-19.

This clone was detected only once. The chain recombines TRBV18 with TRBJ1-5; D is uncertain. Per germline, CDR1 KGHSH and CDR2 LQKENI. V lost 3 bases and J lost 2, with 11 bases in between. This CDR3 comprises 15 residues. CDR3 nucleotide sequence: TGTGCCAGCTCACCTACCCCGGCGGGCAATCAGCCCCAGCATTTT. It codes for CASSPTPAGNQPQHF.

The gene calls are TRBV5-1 and TRBJ2-5, with D perhaps TRBD1 (5 bases). The CDR3 contains 13 residues. V lost 5 bases and J lost 1, with 9 bases in between. Germline lookup yields CDR1 SGHRS and CDR2 YFSETQ. For the CDR3, the DNA is TGCGCCAGCAGTCTGACAGCCCAAGAGACCCAGTACTTC. Amino acids: CASSLTAQETQYF.

The CDR3 nucleotides read TGTGCCAGCAGCCAAGGCTTTGACACAAGCTTAGCCAAAAACATTCAGTACTTC. Its protein product is CASSQGFDTSLAKNIQYF. The chain has TRBV14 and TRBJ2-4; unclear D gene. V shed 1 base and J shed 0 bases, with 16 bases lying between them. The germline V gene has CDR1 SGHDN and CDR2 FVKESK. The CDR3 consists of 18 residues.

The chain links TRBV28 to TRBJ1-5; 11 positions agree with TRBD1. V shed 5 bases and J 2 bases; nucleotides not matched to a gene: 2. In germline, CDR1 is MDHEN, CDR2 SYDVKM. This CDR3 region has 15 residues. For the CDR3, the DNA is TGTGCCAGCAGTCGGGGACAGGGGGGCAATCAGCCCCAGCATTTT. Protein product: CASSRGQGGNQPQHF.

The V call is TRBV12-3 or TRBV12-4, the J call TRBJ1-2; tentatively, D is TRBD1 (5 bases). CDR3 length: 13 amino acids. Between the trimmed V and J ends, which lost 10 bases and 7 bases, there was a span of 19 bases. CDR3 nucleotide sequence: TGTGCCAACGGAGTTTCAGGGTGGGGTGGCTACACCTTC. This translates into CANGVSGWGGYTF.

The chain couples TRBV2 to TRBJ2-2; D may be TRBD2 (5 bases). CDR3 size: 16 residues. Germline-derived CDR1 and CDR2 are SNHLY and FYNNEI. Trimming stripped 7 bases from V and 2 bases from J, with 17 bases between. CDR3 in amino acids: CASTEMGVQNTGELFF. The CDR3 nucleotides read TGTGCCAGCACCGAAATGGGAGTACAAAACACCGGGGAGCTGTTTTTT.

For this clone: Other DNA sequences in the sample encode the same CDR3. This rearrangement joins TRBV19 to TRBJ1-1; D remains unclear. The CDR3 extends over 14 amino acids. Germline loops: CDR1 LNHDA, CDR2 SQIVND (reference sequence). V was trimmed by 3 bases and J by 1 base, leaving 9 bases between them. The CDR3 spells CASSIGEGNTEAFF. CDR3 sequence (DNA): TGTGCCAGTAGTATTGGGGAGGGGAACACTGAAGCTTTCTTT.

The chain has TRBV19 and TRBJ2-1, with 11 positions matching TRBD2. In germline, CDR1 is LNHDA, CDR2 SQIVND (reference sequence). V shed 5 bases, J shed 5 bases, and the junction held 14 bases outside the gene matches. The CDR3 covers 18 residues. CDR3 DNA sequence: TGTGCCAGTAGTCCGGGACTAGCGGCGGCCCGCACAAACAATGAGCAGTTCTTC. Amino acid sequence: CASSPGLAAARTNNEQFF.

V usage is TRBV6-2 or TRBV6-3 and J usage is TRBJ2-5; D call uncertain. Trimming took 3 bases from V and 6 from J, leaving 14 bases between them. The CDR3 consists of 14 residues. Germline-derived CDR1 and CDR2 are MNHEY and SVGEGT. The CDR3 bases are TGTGCCAGCAGTTATCGGCGGTCGATACAGACCCAGTACTTC. Protein sequence: CASSYRRSIQTQYF.

The V gene is TRBV28, the J gene TRBJ2-1; 9 positions agree with TRBD2. The CDR3 has 15 amino acids. Per germline, CDR1 MDHEN and CDR2 SYDVKM. The junction had 7 bases not matched to a gene; V was cut back by 4 bases and J by 6 bases. The CDR3 region is CASSSPGLASNEQFF. CDR3 in DNA: TGTGCCAGCAGTTCTCCGGGACTAGCTTCCAATGAGCAGTTCTTC.

CDR3 coding DNA: TGTGCCAGCAGTGGTCTACAGGGTAATCAGCCCCAGCATTTT. Translating it yields CASSGLQGNQPQHF. This sequence joins TRBV28 and TRBJ1-5; D may be TRBD1 (6 bases). V was pared by 5 bases and J by 4 bases, with 12 bases between. The germline CDR1 and CDR2 sequences are MDHEN and SYDVKM. The CDR3 runs 14 residues.

This clone was seen just once. The rearrangement joins TRBV7-9 to TRBJ1-2, with D hard to call. Germline V gene sequence: CDR1 SEHNR, CDR2 FQNEAQ (reference sequence). CDR3 length: 13 amino acids. V was shortened by 1 base and J by 5 bases, with 8 bases between the two germline ends. The CDR3 reads CASSLVGDYGYTF. As DNA, the CDR3 is TGTGCCAGCAGCTTAGTGGGCGATTATGGCTACACCTTC.

J is TRBJ1-2 and V is TRBV18; D unclear. CDR1 KGHSH and CDR2 LQKENI come from the germline V gene. V was shortened by 2 bases and J by 8 bases, with 12 bases between the two germline ends. The CDR3 spans 13 residues. The CDR3: CASSPTENSGYTF. The DNA of the CDR3 is TGTGCCAGCTCACCAACCGAGAACTCCGGCTACACCTTC. Complete variable domain (other parts from reference TRBV18 and TRBJ1-2): NAGVMQNPRHLVRRRGQEARLRCSPMKGHSHVYWYRQLPEEGLKFMVYLQKENIIDESGMPKERFSAEFPKEGPSILRIQQVVRGDSAAYFCASSPTENSGYTFGSGTRLTVV.

This chain joins TRBV28 and TRBJ2-7; the D is unclear. V was trimmed by 2 bases and J by 4 bases, leaving 3 bases between them. The CDR3 runs to 11 residues. Germline V CDR1 and CDR2: MDHEN, SYDVKM. CDR3 sequence reads: CASSLQYEQYF. Here the CDR3 DNA reads TGTGCCAGCAGTTTACAGTACGAGCAGTACTTC.

The chain employs TRBV7-9 and TRBJ2-1; 12 bases agree with TRBD1. V was clipped by 4 bases and J by 7 bases; unmatched bases: 5. The CDR3 extends over 15 amino acids. Germline CDR1 is SEHNR and CDR2 is FQNEAQ (reference sequence). CDR3 sequence reads: CASSSRDRGRNEQFF. The CDR3 DNA reads as TGTGCCAGCAGCTCCCGGGACAGGGGGCGGAATGAGCAGTTCTTC.

The genes are TRBV6-2 or TRBV6-3 and TRBJ1-2; D is uncertain. The CDR3 contains 12 residues. The germline gives CDR1 MNHEY, CDR2 SVGEGT. Trimming left V 4 bases short and J 4 bases short, with 7 bases between. CDR3 amino acids: CASSFGGYGYTF. CDR3 sequence (DNA): TGTGCCAGCAGTTTCGGCGGCTATGGCTACACCTTC.

The J gene is TRBJ1-4, the V gene TRBV5-1, with a possible D match to TRBD1 (5 bases). The V and J ends lost 0 bases and 1 base respectively, with 13 bases between them. This CDR3 region has 17 residues. From germline, CDR1 is SGHRS and CDR2 YFSETQ. The CDR3 DNA is TGCGCCAGCAGCTTGGTTCGGGGGGAGAGAACTAATGAAAAACTGTTTTTT. It yields the protein CASSLVRGERTNEKLFF.

This chain joins TRBV6-5 and TRBJ1-5, with D unclear. The germline V and J ends were trimmed by 6 bases and 2 bases, with 5 bases remaining between them. This CDR3 region has 12 residues. Germline values: CDR1 MNHEY, CDR2 SVGAGI. CDR3 region: CASRTGNQPQHF. The CDR3 coding sequence is TGTGCCAGCAGAACGGGCAATCAGCCCCAGCATTTT.

This chain joins TRBV5-1 and TRBJ2-3; the match to TRBD2 covers 10 bases. V lost 2 bases to trimming and J lost 1 base; unmatched junction nucleotides: 4. The CDR3 totals 16 residues. Germline assignment: CDR1 SGHRS and CDR2 YFSETQ. The CDR3 DNA reads TGCGCCAGCAGCTTACCCGGGACTAGCGGCACAGATACGCAGTATTTT. Encoded protein: CASSLPGTSGTDTQYF.

The V call is TRBV6-4, the J call TRBJ2-7; possibly TRBD2 for D (6 bases). Germline V gene lookup returns CDR1 MRHNA and CDR2 SNTAGT. V shed 6 bases and J shed 0 bases, with 15 bases lying between them. The CDR3 sequence is 15 residues long. The CDR3 DNA follows: TGTGCCAGCAGGCCCCTAGCGAACCACTCCTACGAGCAGTACTTC. Its protein is CASRPLANHSYEQYF.

The chain recombines TRBV6-5 with TRBJ2-7; a weak D match, TRBD2 (6 bases). This CDR3 contains 14 residues. In germline, CDR1 is MNHEY, CDR2 SVGAGI. With 6 bases removed from V and 4 bases from J, the gap between germline ends came to 16 bases. The CDR3 region has the DNA TGTGCCAGCAGCCTGCGGGGCAGGGAGTACGAGCAGTACTTC. Its protein product is CASSLRGREYEQYF.

The CDR3 here is CATAGGLGYTF. The CDR3 DNA follows: TGTGCCACCGCAGGGGGCTTGGGCTACACCTTC. The chain carries TRBV19 and TRBJ1-2, with 8 positions matching TRBD1. The germline gives CDR1 LNHDA, CDR2 SQIVND (reference sequence). This CDR3 comprises 11 residues. The V and J ends lost 10 bases and 8 bases, in that order; junction bases with no gene match: 6. Using reference TRBV19 and TRBJ1-2 for the parts outside the CDR3, the full variable domain is DGGITQSPKYLFRKEGQNVTLSCEQNLNHDAMYWYRQDPGQGLRLIYYSQIVNDFQKGDIAEGYSVSREKKESFPLTVTSAQKNPTAFYLCATAGGLGYTFGSGTRLTVV.

Note on this clone: Other DNA sequences within the sample encode an identical CDR3. The chain has TRBV28 and TRBJ2-7, with a possible D match to TRBD2 (6 bases). CDR1 MDHEN and CDR2 SYDVKM come from the germline V gene. The V end was cut by 3 bases, the J end by 2 bases, with 8 bases between. This CDR3 has 13 amino acids. CDR3 loop: CASSLRGTYEQYF. The CDR3 DNA is TGTGCCAGCAGTTTGCGGGGAACCTACGAGCAGTACTTC.

The V and J genes are TRBV27 and TRBJ1-2, with D possibly TRBD1 on 6 matching bases. The CDR3 has 14 residues. Trimming removed 8 bases from V and 3 bases from J, with 16 bases in between. CDR1 is MNHEY and CDR2 is SMNVEV in the germline V gene (reference sequence). Here the CDR3 reads CASSSQGSDYGYTF. The CDR3 DNA is TGTGCCAGCTCTTCTCAGGGGTCAGACTATGGCTACACCTTC.

The V call is TRBV7-8, the J call TRBJ2-4, with D possibly matching TRBD1 (5 bases). CDR1 SGHVS and CDR2 FQNEAQ come from the germline V gene. Deletions cut 3 bases from V and 7 bases from J, with 10 bases between. The CDR3 has 13 residues. The CDR3, as DNA: TGTGCCAGCAGCTTTGGGGCATCGAACATTCAGTACTTC. Translated: CASSFGASNIQYF. Looking up the rest from reference TRBV7-8 and TRBJ2-4 gives the full variable domain: GAGVSQSPRYKVAKRGQDVALRCDPISGHVSLFWYQQALGQGPEFLTYFQNEAQLDKSGLPSDRFFAERPEGSVSTLKIQRTQQEDSAVYLCASSFGASNIQYFGAGTRLSVL.

This chain connects TRBV5-1 to TRBJ1-3; 7 bases are a match to TRBD1. Germline trimming cut 4 bases from V and 4 bases from J; bases unmatched to any gene: 8. CDR1 and CDR2 (germline): SGHRS, YFSETQ. This CDR3 is 15 amino acids long. This chain's CDR3 is CASSDGTAAGNTIYF. CDR3 DNA: TGCGCCAGCAGCGATGGGACAGCAGCGGGAAACACCATATATTTT. Filled out from reference TRBV5-1 and TRBJ1-3, the complete variable domain reads KAGVTQTPRYLIKTRGQQVTLSCSPISGHRSVSWYQQTPGQGLQFLFEYFSETQRNKGNFPGRFSGRQFSNSRSEMNVSTLELGDSALYLCASSDGTAAGNTIYFGEGSWLTVV.

This chain uses TRBV4-1 with TRBJ2-1, with TRBD2 identical over 7 bases. The CDR3 consists of 16 residues. With V trimmed by 0 bases and J by 0 bases, 2 bases remained unmatched. Per the germline V gene, CDR1 is MGHRA and CDR2 is YSYEKL. The CDR3: CASSQEGRGSYNEQFF. In nucleotides, the CDR3 is TGCGCCAGCAGCCAAGAGGGGAGGGGCTCCTACAATGAGCAGTTCTTC.